A single T cell receptor (beta chain) is shown here with its context. The sample belongs to a study of blood T cell repertoires in COVID-19. This CDR3 has 14 amino acids. Trimming cost V 1 base and J 7 bases; bases outside gene matches: 6. Germline values: CDR1 SGHNT, CDR2 YENEEA. Measured with immunoSEQ multiplex PCR; TCRdb has only the in-frame clones, and not every one. The table has around 270,000 clones, about 89% seen once. The material sequenced was peripheral blood. V usage is TRBV11-3 and J usage is TRBJ2-7; 8 bases are shared with TRBD2. The clonotype was recovered from a man aged 40-50 years who had recovered from COVID-19. The CDR3 nucleotides read TGTGCCAGCAGCTTAGCGGGAGGGTCGAGAGAGCAGTACTTC. Amino acids: CASSLAGGSREQYF.